This T cell receptor beta chain came from a study of cytomegalovirus exposure and HLA in healthy donors. Notes on the study in general: With further analysis later on, most CMV-associated TCR beta chains appeared HLA-restricted. Later analysis showed TCR association rates varying by HLA locus, highest for DRB1 and lowest for HLA-C.

This clone was seen only once. Antigen: not known. PCR involved 60 Vbeta and 13 Jbeta primers. Assay used: immunoSEQ multiplex PCR; TCRdb lists only in-frame clones, some missing. Altogether about 140,000 clones are present, 75% to 80% being singletons, with the ten largest covering roughly 2.4%. The specimen sequenced was PBMCs. The clonotype was recovered from a woman aged 18 to 35 in good health and CMV-seropositive.

Written as DNA, the CDR3 is TGTGCCAGTAGGGGAGCGACAGATACGCAGTATTTT. The encoded protein is CASRGATDTQYF. The chain carries TRBV19 and TRBJ2-3; D may be TRBD2 (5 bases). This CDR3 has 12 residues. Germline V gene lookup returns CDR1 LNHDA and CDR2 SQIVND (reference sequence). V was cut by 6 bases and J by 3 bases, with 7 bases left in between.